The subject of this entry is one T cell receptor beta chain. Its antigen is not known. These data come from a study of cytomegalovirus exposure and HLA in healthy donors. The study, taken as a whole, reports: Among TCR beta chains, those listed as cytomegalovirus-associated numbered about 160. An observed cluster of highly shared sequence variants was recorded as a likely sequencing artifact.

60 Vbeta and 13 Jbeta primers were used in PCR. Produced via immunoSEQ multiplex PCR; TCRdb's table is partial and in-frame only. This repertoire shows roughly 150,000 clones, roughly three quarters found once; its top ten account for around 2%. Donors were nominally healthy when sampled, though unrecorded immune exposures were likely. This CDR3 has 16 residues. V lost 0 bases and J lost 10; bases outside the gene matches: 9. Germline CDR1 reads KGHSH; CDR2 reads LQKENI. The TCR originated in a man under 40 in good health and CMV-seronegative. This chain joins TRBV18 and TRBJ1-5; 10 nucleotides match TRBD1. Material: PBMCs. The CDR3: CASSPPETGGSGPQHF. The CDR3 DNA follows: TGTGCCAGCTCACCACCAGAGACAGGGGGCAGTGGCCCCCAGCATTTT.